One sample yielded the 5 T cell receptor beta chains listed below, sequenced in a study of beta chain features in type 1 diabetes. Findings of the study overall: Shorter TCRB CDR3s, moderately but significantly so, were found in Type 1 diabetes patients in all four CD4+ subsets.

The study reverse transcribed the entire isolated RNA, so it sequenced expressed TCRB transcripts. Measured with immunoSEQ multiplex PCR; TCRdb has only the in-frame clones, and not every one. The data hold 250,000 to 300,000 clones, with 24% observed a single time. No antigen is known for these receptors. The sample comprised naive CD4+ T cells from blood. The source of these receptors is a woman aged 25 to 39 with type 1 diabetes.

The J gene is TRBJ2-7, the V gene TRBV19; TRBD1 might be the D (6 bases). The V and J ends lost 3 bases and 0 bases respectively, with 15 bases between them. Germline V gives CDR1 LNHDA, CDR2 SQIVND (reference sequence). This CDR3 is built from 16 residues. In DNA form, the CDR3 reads TGTGCCAGTAGTATGACAAAGGTGGGGGCCTCCTACGAGCAGTACTTC. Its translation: CASSMTKVGASYEQYF.

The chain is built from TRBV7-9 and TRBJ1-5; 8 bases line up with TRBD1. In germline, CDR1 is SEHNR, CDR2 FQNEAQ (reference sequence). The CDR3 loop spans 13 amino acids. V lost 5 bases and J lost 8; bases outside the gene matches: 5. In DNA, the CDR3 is TGTGCCAGCAGCAGATCGACAGGGGAGCCCCAGCATTTT. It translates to CASSRSTGEPQHF.

CDR3 in DNA: TGTGCCAGCAGGGAGACAGCCGGCACAGATACGCAGTATTTT. It specifies CASRETAGTDTQYF. This chain uses TRBV6-5 with TRBJ2-3, with D possibly TRBD1 on 5 matching bases. Germline values: CDR1 MNHEY, CDR2 SVGAGI. CDR3 size: 14 residues. V lost 6 bases to trimming and J lost 1 base, with 11 bases between them.

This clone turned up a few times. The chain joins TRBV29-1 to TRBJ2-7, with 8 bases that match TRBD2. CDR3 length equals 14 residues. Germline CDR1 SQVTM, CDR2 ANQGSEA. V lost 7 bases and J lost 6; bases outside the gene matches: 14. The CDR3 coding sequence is TGCAGCGCCGCGGAGGGCGGGAGGAGAGGCGAGCAGTACTTC. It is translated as CSAAEGGRRGEQYF.

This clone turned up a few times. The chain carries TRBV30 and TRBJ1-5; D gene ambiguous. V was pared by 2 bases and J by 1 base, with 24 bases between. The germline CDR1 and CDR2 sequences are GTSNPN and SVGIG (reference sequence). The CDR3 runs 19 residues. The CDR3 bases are TGTGCCTGGAGTTCGAGTCGGGTAGTCGGAATTGGGAGCAATCAGCCCCAGCATTTT. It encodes CAWSSSRVVGIGSNQPQHF.